This TCR beta chain originates from a study of cytomegalovirus exposure and HLA in healthy donors. Whole-study findings and limits: Follow-up analysis seemed to connect common viral pathogens with several of the most significant clusters identified. Per published accounts, TCR beta sequences correctly predicted the HLA-A and HLA-B alleles of most subjects. In all likelihood, a cluster of highly shared sequence variants was a sequencing artifact.

Germline loops: CDR1 SGHRS, CDR2 YFSETQ. V lost 4 bases to trimming and J lost 1 base; unmatched junction nucleotides: 13. The CDR3 spans 17 residues. At collection, donors were nominally healthy, but unrecorded immune exposures were probable. PCR employed 60 Vbeta and 13 Jbeta primers. Using immunoSEQ multiplex PCR, the repertoire was profiled, and TCRdb retains in-frame clones only, with some absent. The data hold 150,000 to 200,000 clones, with approximately 82% observed a single time. Regarding this clone: No antigen is known for it.

The rearrangement links TRBV5-1 to TRBJ1-1; 7 bases agree with TRBD1. This clonotype was obtained from a woman younger than 45 in good health and CMV-seronegative. Sequenced input: PBMCs. The CDR3 region is CASSRQGMDVRNTEAFF. The CDR3 bases are TGCGCCAGCAGCCGACAGGGAATGGATGTAAGGAACACTGAAGCTTTCTTT.